One T cell receptor (beta chain) is described in this entry. The sample comes from a study of blood T cell repertoires in COVID-19. Overall study context: COVID-19 samples from acute and convalescent phases originated in the United States, Italy and Spain. Nucleic acid was either cDNA or gDNA, and it came from T cells, B-cell-depleted T cells, or PBMCs.

CDR3 size: 13 residues. Trimming pared 4 bases from V and 6 bases from J, leaving 10 bases between. Germline V CDR1 and CDR2: LGHDT, YNNKEL (reference sequence). Per the authors' pipeline: By means of reference gene primer amplification, nucleated cell counts were estimated. The data were produced by immunoSEQ multiplex PCR, yet TCRdb's version contains in-frame clones alone and is incomplete. V and J calls plus clone size are reproduced from that table; the DNA served to infer D and trimming. Of 250,000 or so clones detected, roughly 86% appear once; the ten largest clones hold approximately 10%. This receptor was obtained from a man aged 40-49 years with active or convalescent COVID-19. The gene calls are TRBV3-1 (or the pseudogene TRBV3-2) and TRBJ1-5, with D perhaps matching TRBD1 (5 bases). The material sequenced was peripheral blood. The CDR3 here is CASSPVGGQPQHF. The DNA for the CDR3 is TGTGCCAGCAGCCCAGTGGGGGGTCAGCCCCAGCATTTT.